The clone carrying this T cell receptor (beta chain) was seen a handful of times. Its antigen is still unknown. Treatment meaning: oral pan-JAK inhibitor, 5-10 mg twice daily. The sample belongs to a study of CD8+ T cells in alopecia areata. General study findings and limits: Scalp sample sequencing also detects resident alphabeta T cells of normal skin. How baseline CD8+ expansion relates to response remains uncertain (there was one nonresponder).

RNA was extracted and reverse transcribed into cDNA as the sequencing template. Some clones are missing from TCRdb's copy, which holds only in-frame ones; the method was immunoSEQ multiplex PCR. This sample has 95,000 to 100,000 clones, with more than 55% found just once. The CDR3 consists of 15 residues. V lost 5 bases, J lost 3 bases, and 18 bases lay in between. CDR1 and CDR2 (germline): SGHDT, YYEEEE. This rearrangement joins TRBV5-6 to TRBJ2-7; weak D call: TRBD2 (6 bases). This receptor was taken from a human donor with alopecia areata. Specimen: CD8+ T cells sorted from blood, collected at week 4, from a patient treated with tofacitinib. Here the CDR3 reads CASSLGDLNNYEQYF. The CDR3 coding sequence is TGTGCCAGCAGTCTGGGGGACTTGAATAACTACGAGCAGTACTTC.